This T cell receptor beta chain was recorded in a study of blood T cell repertoires in COVID-19. Study-level background: T cells, B-cell-depleted T cells, or PBMCs supplied cDNA or gDNA.

Germline lookup yields CDR1 SGHRS and CDR2 YFSETQ. CDR3 length: 15 amino acids. Germline trimming cut 0 bases from V and 2 bases from J; bases unmatched to any gene: 3. As processed by the authors: Amplification with reference gene primers provided the estimates of nucleated cell counts. Clones were read by immunoSEQ multiplex PCR, and TCRdb kept only the in-frame ones, dropping some. D and trimming come from the DNA, and the V and J calls and clone size come from that table. Among 130,000 to 150,000 clones, 80% to 85% were seen once, and the ten largest hold 35% to 40%. The source is a human donor in a cohort sampled during active COVID-19. What was sequenced was peripheral blood. The rearrangement joins TRBV5-1 to TRBJ1-1; TRBD1 aligns across 8 bases. Here the CDR3 reads CASSLEGQVNTEAFF. The CDR3 region has the DNA TGCGCCAGCAGCTTGGAGGGACAGGTAAACACTGAAGCTTTCTTT.